This T cell receptor (beta chain) originates from a study of control samples from healthy donors and cancer patients. Profiled with immunoSEQ multiplex PCR; TCRdb holds only in-frame clones, not every one. Of some 74,000 clones listed, around 93% are singletons. This CDR3 is built from 15 residues. Germline V gene data show CDR1 as KGHSH and CDR2 as LQKENI. V was trimmed by 3 bases and J by 5 bases, leaving 14 bases between them. Sequencing used blood. The V and J genes are TRBV18 and TRBJ1-5, with D tentatively TRBD1 (6 bases). The origin of this receptor is a woman in her twenties or thirties in good health. The CDR3 region is CASSPGGRSDQPQHF. The CDR3 DNA follows: TGTGCCAGCTCACCCGGGGGGCGCAGCGATCAGCCCCAGCATTTT.